This T cell receptor beta chain originates from a study of human T cells and chemical hapten exposure. V was clipped by 3 bases and J by 1 base, with 7 bases between them. The V gene's germline CDR1 is KGHSH and CDR2 LQKENI. CDR3 length equals 14 residues. In TCRdb, the RACE reads were re-called with MiXCR into one record per CDR3 protein. The table lists roughly 45,000 distinct CDR3 sequences, less than 9.5% of them singletons, with roughly 4.1% in the top ten. At least ten counts were recorded for this clonotype. Time point defined: patch test 1, 2 weeks after DPC sensitization. Treatment: therapeutic diphenylcyclopropenone sensitization with weekly scalp DPC.

V usage is TRBV18 and J usage is TRBJ2-4; D may be TRBD1 or TRBD2 (5 bases each). Sequencing was performed on whole blood, taken in connection with sensitization to the hapten diphenylcyclopropenone (DPC). The TCR was taken from a woman aged 45-65 years with alopecia areata. Some clones in this sample may be carry-over from other donors' samples. In DNA, the CDR3 is TGTGCCAGCTCACCGGGGGAGGCCAAAAACATTCAGTACTTC. Translated: CASSPGEAKNIQYF.